Below are 5 T cell receptor beta chains sequenced from a single sample in a study of spatial heterogeneity in lung cancer. Described time point: sample taken at primary tumor resection. Sequencing of whole RNA from tumor, nontumor lung or frozen PBMC involved no sorting. One entry per CDR3 protein, called by TCRdb with MiXCR from the 5' RACE reads. The sample yields 95,000 or so distinct CDR3 sequences, 7.5% to 10% seen once. The sequencing used PBMCs, collected at surgery. The receptor source for this set is a male donor with early-stage non-small cell lung cancer.

At least ten counts were recorded for this clonotype. The chain couples TRBV7-3 to TRBJ2-3; maybe TRBD2 (5 bases). From germline, CDR1 is SGHTA and CDR2 FQGTGA. The CDR3 runs to 13 residues. V lost 4 bases to trimming and J lost 3 bases, with 8 bases between them. The CDR3 region is CASSSSRTDTQYF. Here the CDR3 DNA reads TGTGCCAGCAGCTCTAGCCGGACAGATACGCAGTATTTT.

At least ten counts were recorded for this clonotype. The genes are TRBV20-1 and TRBJ2-1; D unresolved. This CDR3 contains 14 residues. Trimming left V 4 bases short and J 0 bases short, with 10 bases between. Germline V gives CDR1 DFQATT, CDR2 SNEGSKA (reference sequence). The CDR3 is CSAIYSFSYNEQFF. The CDR3 coding sequence is TGCAGTGCTATTTACTCGTTCTCCTACAATGAGCAGTTCTTC.

Ten or more counts support this clonotype. The rearrangement joins TRBV7-7 to TRBJ2-5; 7 positions match TRBD2. Trimming cost V 2 bases and J 2 bases; bases outside gene matches: 5. CDR1 is SSHAT and CDR2 is FNYEAQ in the germline V gene (reference sequence). The CDR3 runs to 15 residues. The DNA of the CDR3 is TGTGCCAGCAGCTTAAGGAGCGGGGCTCAAGAGACCCAGTACTTC. Residues: CASSLRSGAQETQYF.

This clonotype was recorded a few times. This chain links TRBV20-1 with TRBJ2-1, with TRBD1 matching 9 bases. This CDR3 is 16 amino acids long. The V gene end was trimmed by 1 base and the J gene end by 6 bases; junction bases not matched to a gene: 10. Per germline, CDR1 DFQATT and CDR2 SNEGSKA (reference sequence). In DNA form, the CDR3 reads TGCAGTGCTAGAGGTCCAGGACAGGGGCTTCCCAATGAGCAGTTCTTC. Protein sequence: CSARGPGQGLPNEQFF.

This clonotype showed up many times. The chain carries TRBV4-2 and TRBJ2-3; 7 bases match TRBD2. CDR1 LGHNA and CDR2 YNFKEQ come from the germline V gene. The ends lost 4 bases at V and 3 bases at J; junction bases unmatched: 10. The length of the CDR3 is 16 residues. CDR3 loop: CASSPTPGGSTDTQYF. The CDR3 DNA reads as TGTGCCAGCAGCCCGACCCCCGGCGGGAGTACAGATACGCAGTATTTT.